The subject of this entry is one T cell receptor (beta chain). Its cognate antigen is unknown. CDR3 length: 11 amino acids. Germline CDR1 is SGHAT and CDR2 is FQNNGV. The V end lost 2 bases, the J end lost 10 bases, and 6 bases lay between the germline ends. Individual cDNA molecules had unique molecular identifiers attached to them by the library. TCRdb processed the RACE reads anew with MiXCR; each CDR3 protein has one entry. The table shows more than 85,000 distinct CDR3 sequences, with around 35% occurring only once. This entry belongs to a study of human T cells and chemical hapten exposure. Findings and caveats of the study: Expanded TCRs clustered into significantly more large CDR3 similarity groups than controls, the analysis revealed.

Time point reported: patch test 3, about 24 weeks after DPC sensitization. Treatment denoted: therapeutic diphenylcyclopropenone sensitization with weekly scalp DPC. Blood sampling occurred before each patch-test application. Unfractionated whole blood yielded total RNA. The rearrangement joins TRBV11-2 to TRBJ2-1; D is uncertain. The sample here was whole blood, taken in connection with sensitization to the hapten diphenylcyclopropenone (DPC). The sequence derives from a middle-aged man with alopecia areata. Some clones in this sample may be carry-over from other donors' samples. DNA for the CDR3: TGTGCCAGCAGCTTAAGGGTGGAGCAGTTCTTC. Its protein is CASSLRVEQFF.